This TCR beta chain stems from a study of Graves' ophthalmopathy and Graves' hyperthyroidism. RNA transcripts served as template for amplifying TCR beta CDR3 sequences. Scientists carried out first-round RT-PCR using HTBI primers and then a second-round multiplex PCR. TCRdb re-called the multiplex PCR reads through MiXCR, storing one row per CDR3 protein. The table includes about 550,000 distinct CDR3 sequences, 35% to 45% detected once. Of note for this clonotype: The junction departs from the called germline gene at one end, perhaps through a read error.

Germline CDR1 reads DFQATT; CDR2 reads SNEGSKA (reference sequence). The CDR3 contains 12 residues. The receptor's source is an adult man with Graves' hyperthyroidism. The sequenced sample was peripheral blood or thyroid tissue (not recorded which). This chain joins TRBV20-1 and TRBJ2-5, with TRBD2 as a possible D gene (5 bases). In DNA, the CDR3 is TGCAGTGCCTCCGGAGGCGCAGAGGCCCAGTACTTC. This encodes CSASGGAEAQYF.